This entry describes one T cell receptor beta chain. What it binds is unknown. The donors, healthy Caucasians from Russia, were aged roughly 6 to 90. Researchers collected 9 to 10 milliliters of peripheral blood from every single donor. CDR1 is SGHNT, CDR2 YYREEE, per germline (reference sequence). This CDR3 spans 12 amino acids. Deletions cut 1 base from V and 8 bases from J, with 9 bases between. The second PCR ran about 6 to 12 cycles with a sample-barcoded 5' primer and J-beta primers. Each of the samples gave a minimum of 2.5 million paired-end reads that contained CDR3. In TCRdb, the 5' RACE reads were re-called with MiXCR into one record per CDR3 protein. In the table there are hundreds of thousands of distinct CDR3 sequences, roughly 60% of which are singletons. This entry belongs to a study of blood T cells in healthy people across ages. Study-wide points: Diversity figures derived from one million T cells were judged to underestimate the true value.

The origin of this receptor is a man in his thirties or forties in good health. Input material: blood. The J gene is TRBJ1-2, the V gene TRBV5-4; D not certain. In DNA, the CDR3 is TGTGCCAGCAGCTTGTTCCCCCTAGGCTACACCTTC. It is translated as CASSLFPLGYTF.